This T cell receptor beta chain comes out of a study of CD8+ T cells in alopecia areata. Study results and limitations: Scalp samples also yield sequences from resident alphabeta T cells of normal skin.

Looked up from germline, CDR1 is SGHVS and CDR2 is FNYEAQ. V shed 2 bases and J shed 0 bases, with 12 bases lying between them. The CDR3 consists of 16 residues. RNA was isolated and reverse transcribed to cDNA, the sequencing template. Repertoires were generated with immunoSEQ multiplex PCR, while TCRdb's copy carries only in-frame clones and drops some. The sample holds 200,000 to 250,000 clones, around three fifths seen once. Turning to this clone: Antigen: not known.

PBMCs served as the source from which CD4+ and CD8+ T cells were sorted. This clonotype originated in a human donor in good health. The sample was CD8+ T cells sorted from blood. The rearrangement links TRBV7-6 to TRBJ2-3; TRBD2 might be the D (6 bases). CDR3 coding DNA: TGTGCCAGCAGCTTATCAGGTAGCGGAAGCACAGATACGCAGTATTTT. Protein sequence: CASSLSGSGSTDTQYF.